This T cell receptor (beta chain) was documented in a study of molecular identifiers for immune sequencing clone quantification. Study-wide findings and caveats: With a barcode shared among identical TCR molecules, highly expanded clone sizes could be underestimated.

About this clonotype itself: Its cognate antigen is unknown.

It was with previously described methods and listed TCR primers that bulk TCR libraries were made. TCRdb re-called the PCR reads through MiXCR, storing one row per CDR3 protein. The profile shows over 600,000 distinct CDR3 sequences, about 20% of them singletons. The junction had 13 bases not matched to a gene; V was cut back by 4 bases and J by 4 bases. From germline, CDR1 is SEHNR and CDR2 FQNEAQ (reference sequence). This CDR3 is built from 16 residues. The V gene is TRBV7-9, the J gene TRBJ2-7, with 7 bases that match TRBD1. Sequencing was done on a sample of naive CD8+ T cells from blood, with Jurkat cell RNA spiked in. Subset specified: FACS-sorted CD8+CD4-CCR7+CD45RA+ naive T cells. The receptor comes from a human donor in good health. Some libraries in this study had Jurkat cell RNA spiked in. CDR3 sequence (DNA): TGTGCCAGCAGCTCAGGGGGTTCGAGGACAGATTACGAGCAGTACTTC. Translating gives CASSSGGSRTDYEQYF.